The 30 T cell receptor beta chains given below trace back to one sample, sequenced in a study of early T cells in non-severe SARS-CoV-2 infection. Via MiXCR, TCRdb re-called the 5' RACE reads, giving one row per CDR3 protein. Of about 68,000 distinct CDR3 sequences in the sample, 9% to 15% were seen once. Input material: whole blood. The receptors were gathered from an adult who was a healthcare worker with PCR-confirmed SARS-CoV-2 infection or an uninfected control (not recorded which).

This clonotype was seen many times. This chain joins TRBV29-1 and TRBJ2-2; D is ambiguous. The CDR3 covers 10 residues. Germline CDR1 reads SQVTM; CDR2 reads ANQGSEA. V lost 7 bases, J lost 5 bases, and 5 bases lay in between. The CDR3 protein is CSGGTGELFF. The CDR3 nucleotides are TGCAGCGGTGGAACCGGGGAGCTGTTTTTT.

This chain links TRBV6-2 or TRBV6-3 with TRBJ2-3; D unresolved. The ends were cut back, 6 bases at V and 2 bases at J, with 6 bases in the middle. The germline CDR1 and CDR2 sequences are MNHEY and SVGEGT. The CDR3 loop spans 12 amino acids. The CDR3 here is CASSQNTDTQYF. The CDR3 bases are TGTGCCAGCAGCCAAAACACAGATACGCAGTATTTT.

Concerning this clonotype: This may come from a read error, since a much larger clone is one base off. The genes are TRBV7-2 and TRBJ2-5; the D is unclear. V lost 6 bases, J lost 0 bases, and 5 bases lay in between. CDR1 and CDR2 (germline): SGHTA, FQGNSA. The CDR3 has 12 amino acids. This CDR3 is CASSWYQETQYF. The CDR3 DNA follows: TGTGCCAGCAGTTGGTACCAAGAGACCCAGTACTTC.

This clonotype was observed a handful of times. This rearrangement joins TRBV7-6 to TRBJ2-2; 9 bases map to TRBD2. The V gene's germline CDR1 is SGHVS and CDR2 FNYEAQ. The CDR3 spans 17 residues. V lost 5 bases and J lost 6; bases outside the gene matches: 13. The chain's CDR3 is CASSNAAGTSPAGELFF. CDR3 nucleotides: TGTGCCAGCAGCAATGCGGCCGGGACTAGCCCAGCCGGGGAGCTGTTTTTT.

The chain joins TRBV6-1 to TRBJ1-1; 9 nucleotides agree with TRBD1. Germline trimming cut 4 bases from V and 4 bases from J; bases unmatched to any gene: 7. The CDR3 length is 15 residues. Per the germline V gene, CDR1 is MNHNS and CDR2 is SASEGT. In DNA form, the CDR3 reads TGTGCCAGCAGTGGAACCGGGACAGGGATCACTGAAGCTTTCTTT. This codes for CASSGTGTGITEAFF.

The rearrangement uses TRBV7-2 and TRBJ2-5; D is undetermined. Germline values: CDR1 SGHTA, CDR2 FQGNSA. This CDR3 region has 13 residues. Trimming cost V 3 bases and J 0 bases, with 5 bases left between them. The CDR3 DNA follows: TGTGCCAGCAGCTTGACGTACCAAGAGACCCAGTACTTC. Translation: CASSLTYQETQYF.

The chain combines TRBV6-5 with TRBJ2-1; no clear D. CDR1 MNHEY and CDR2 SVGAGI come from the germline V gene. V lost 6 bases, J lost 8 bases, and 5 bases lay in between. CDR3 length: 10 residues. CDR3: CASSPDEQFF. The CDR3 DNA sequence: TGTGCCAGCAGCCCGGATGAGCAGTTCTTC.

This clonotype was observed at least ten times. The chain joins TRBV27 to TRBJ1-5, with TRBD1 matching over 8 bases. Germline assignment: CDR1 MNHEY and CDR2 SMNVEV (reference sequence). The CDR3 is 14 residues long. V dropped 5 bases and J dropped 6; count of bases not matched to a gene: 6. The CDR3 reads CASSLGQGFQPQHF. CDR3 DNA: TGTGCCAGCAGTCTCGGACAGGGCTTTCAGCCCCAGCATTTT.

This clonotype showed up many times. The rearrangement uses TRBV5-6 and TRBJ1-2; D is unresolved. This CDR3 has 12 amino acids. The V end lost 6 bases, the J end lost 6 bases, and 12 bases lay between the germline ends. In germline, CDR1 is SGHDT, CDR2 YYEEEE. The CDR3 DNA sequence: TGTGCCAGCATACCCAAGGCGGATGGCTACACCTTC. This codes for CASIPKADGYTF.

The CDR3 region has the DNA TGTGCCAGCAGCAACAAGCGGGGGCCAATCGATACGCAGTATTTT. Translated, it gives CASSNKRGPIDTQYF. The chain employs TRBV7-9 and TRBJ2-3; 8 nucleotides line up with TRBD2. This CDR3 comprises 15 residues. The trim removed 5 bases at V and 6 bases at J, leaving 10 bases unmatched. Germline CDR1 is SEHNR and CDR2 is FQNEAQ (reference sequence).

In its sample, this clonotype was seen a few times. As DNA, the CDR3 is TGTGCCAGCAGCCAAGATCCCGTGGGGAACACTGAAGCTTTCTTT. Its protein product is CASSQDPVGNTEAFF. The chain couples TRBV14 to TRBJ1-1; D not resolved. Germline V gives CDR1 SGHDN, CDR2 FVKESK. CDR3 length equals 15 residues. V lost 0 bases, J lost 1 base, and 9 bases lay in between.

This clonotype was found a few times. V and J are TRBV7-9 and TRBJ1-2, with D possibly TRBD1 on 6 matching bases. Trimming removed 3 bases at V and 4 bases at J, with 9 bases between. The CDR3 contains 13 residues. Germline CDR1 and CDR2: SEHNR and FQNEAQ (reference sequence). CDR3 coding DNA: TGTGCCAGCAGCTTCGCAGGGGCCTATGGCTACACCTTC. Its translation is CASSFAGAYGYTF.

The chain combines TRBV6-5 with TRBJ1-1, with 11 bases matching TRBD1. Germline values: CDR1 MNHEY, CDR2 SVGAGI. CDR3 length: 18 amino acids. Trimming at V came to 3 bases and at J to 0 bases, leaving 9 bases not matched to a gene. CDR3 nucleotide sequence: TGTGCCAGCAGTTATTACTTCGGACAGGGGGCATTGAACACTGAAGCTTTCTTT. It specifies CASSYYFGQGALNTEAFF.

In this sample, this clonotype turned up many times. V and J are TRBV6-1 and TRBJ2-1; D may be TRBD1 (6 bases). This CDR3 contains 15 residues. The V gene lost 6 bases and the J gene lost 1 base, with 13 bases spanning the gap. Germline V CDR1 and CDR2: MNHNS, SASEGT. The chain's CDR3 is CASSTWTASYNEQFF. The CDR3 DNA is TGTGCCAGCAGCACCTGGACAGCTTCCTACAATGAGCAGTTCTTC.

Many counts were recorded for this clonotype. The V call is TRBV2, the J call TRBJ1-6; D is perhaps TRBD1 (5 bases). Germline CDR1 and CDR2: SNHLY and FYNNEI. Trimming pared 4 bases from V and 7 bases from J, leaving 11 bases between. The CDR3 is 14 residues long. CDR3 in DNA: TGTGCCAGCAGTGCCTGGGGGAAGAATTCACCCCTCCACTTT. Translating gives CASSAWGKNSPLHF.

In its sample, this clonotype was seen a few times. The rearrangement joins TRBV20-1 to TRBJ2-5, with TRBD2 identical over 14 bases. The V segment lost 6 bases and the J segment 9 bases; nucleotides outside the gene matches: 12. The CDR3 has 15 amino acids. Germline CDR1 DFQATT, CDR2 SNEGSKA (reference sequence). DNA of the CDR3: TGCAGTGCCAGGGGACTAGCGGGAGTTGGCTCCGCCCAGTACTTC. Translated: CSARGLAGVGSAQYF.

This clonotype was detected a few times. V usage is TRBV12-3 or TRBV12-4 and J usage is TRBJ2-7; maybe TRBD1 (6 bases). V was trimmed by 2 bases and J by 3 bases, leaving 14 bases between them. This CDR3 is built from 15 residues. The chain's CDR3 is CASSLNPRGSYEQYF. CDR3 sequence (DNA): TGTGCCAGCAGTTTAAACCCCAGGGGTAGCTACGAGCAGTACTTC.

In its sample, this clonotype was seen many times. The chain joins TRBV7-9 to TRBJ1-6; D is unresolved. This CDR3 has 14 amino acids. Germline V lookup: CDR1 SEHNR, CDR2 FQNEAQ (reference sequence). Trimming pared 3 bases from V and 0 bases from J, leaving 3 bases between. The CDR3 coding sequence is TGTGCCAGCAGCTTCAGCTCCTATAATTCACCCCTCCACTTT. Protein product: CASSFSSYNSPLHF.

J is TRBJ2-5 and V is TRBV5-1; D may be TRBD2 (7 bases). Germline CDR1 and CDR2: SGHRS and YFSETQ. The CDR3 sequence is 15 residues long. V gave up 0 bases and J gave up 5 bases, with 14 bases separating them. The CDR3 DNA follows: TGCGCCAGCAGCTTGGCCGGGGGGCGGGCTGAGACCCAGTACTTC. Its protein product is CASSLAGGRAETQYF.

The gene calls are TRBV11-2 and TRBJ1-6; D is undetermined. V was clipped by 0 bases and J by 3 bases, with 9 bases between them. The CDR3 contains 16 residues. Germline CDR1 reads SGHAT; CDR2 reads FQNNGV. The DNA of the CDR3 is TGTGCCAGCAGCTTAGAAGGGCATCGCTATAATTCACCCCTCCACTTT. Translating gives CASSLEGHRYNSPLHF.

The DNA of the CDR3 is TGTGCCAGCAGCTTAGATCTGGAGCGGGGCCCCCGTCTTGAGCAGTTCTTC. Its translation is CASSLDLERGPRLEQFF. The chain joins TRBV11-2 to TRBJ2-1; 7 bases are a match to TRBD2. This CDR3 has 17 amino acids. Germline CDR1 reads SGHAT; CDR2 reads FQNNGV. Trimming removed 0 bases from V and 9 bases from J; junction bases left unmatched: 14. Complete variable domain (other parts from reference TRBV11-2 and TRBJ2-1): EAGVAQSPRYKIIEKRQSVAFWCNPISGHATLYWYQQILGQGPKLLIQFQNNGVVDDSQLPKDRFSAERLKGVDSTLKIQPAKLEDSAVYLCASSLDLERGPRLEQFFGPGTRLTVL.

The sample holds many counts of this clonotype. The CDR3 sequence: CSARWQRGGLGLAYEQYF. The CDR3 DNA follows: TGCAGTGCTAGGTGGCAGCGGGGGGGCCTCGGGCTCGCCTACGAGCAGTACTTC. The genes are TRBV20-1 and TRBJ2-7; TRBD2 matches 10 bases. Germline CDR1 and CDR2: DFQATT and SNEGSKA (reference sequence). V was pared by 3 bases and J by 2 bases, with 16 bases of the junction left unmatched. This CDR3 has 18 residues.

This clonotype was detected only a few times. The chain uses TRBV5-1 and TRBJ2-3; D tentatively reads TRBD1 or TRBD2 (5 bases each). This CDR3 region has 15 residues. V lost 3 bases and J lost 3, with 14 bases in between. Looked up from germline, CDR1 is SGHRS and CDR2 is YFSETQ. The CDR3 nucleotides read TGCGCCAGCAGCTACGGGGACGGACGAACAGATACGCAGTATTTT. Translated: CASSYGDGRTDTQYF.

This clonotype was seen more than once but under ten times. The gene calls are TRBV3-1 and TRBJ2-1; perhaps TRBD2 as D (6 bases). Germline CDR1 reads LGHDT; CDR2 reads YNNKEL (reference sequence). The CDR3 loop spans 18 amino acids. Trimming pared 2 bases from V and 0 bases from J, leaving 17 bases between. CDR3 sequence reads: CASSQLGGALSSYNEQFF. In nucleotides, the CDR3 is TGTGCCAGCAGCCAATTAGGAGGGGCCCTAAGCTCCTACAATGAGCAGTTCTTC.

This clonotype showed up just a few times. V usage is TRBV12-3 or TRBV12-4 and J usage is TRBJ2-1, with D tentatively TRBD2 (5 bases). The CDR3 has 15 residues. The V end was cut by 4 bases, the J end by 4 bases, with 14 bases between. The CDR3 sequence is CASSSTNSPYNEQFF. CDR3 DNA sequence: TGTGCCAGCAGTTCGACTAACTCCCCTTACAATGAGCAGTTCTTC.

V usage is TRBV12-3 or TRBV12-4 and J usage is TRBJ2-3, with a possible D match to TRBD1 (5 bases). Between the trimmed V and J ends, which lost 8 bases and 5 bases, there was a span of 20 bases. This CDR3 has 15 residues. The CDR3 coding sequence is TGTGCCAGCGGAATCGGACAAGCCGTTCTAGATACGCAGTATTTT. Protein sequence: CASGIGQAVLDTQYF.

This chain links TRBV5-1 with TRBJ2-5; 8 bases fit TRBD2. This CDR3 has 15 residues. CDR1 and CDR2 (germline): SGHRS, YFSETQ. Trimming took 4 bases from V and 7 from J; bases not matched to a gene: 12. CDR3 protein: CASSIVSGTLGTQYF. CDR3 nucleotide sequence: TGCGCCAGCAGCATCGTTAGCGGGACCCTAGGGACCCAGTACTTC.

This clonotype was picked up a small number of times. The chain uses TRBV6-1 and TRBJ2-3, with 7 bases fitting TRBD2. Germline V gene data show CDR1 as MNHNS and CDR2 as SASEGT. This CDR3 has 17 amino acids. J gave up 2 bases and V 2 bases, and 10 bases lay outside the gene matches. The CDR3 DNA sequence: TGTGCCAGCAGTGAATGGCCCTGGACTAGTCCCACAGATACGCAGTATTTT. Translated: CASSEWPWTSPTDTQYF.

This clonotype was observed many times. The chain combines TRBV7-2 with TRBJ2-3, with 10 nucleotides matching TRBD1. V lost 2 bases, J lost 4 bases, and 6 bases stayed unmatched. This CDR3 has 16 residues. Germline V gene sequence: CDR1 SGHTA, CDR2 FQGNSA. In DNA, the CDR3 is TGTGCCAGCAGCTTAAACTGGGACAGGGGCCCAGATACGCAGTATTTT. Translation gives CASSLNWDRGPDTQYF.

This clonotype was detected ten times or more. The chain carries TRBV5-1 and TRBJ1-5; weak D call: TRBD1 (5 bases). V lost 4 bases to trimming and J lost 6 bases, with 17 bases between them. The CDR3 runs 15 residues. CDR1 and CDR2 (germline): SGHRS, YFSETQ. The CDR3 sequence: CASSLVAGPGQPQHF. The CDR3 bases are TGCGCCAGCAGCCTGGTAGCGGGGCCCGGTCAGCCCCAGCATTTT.